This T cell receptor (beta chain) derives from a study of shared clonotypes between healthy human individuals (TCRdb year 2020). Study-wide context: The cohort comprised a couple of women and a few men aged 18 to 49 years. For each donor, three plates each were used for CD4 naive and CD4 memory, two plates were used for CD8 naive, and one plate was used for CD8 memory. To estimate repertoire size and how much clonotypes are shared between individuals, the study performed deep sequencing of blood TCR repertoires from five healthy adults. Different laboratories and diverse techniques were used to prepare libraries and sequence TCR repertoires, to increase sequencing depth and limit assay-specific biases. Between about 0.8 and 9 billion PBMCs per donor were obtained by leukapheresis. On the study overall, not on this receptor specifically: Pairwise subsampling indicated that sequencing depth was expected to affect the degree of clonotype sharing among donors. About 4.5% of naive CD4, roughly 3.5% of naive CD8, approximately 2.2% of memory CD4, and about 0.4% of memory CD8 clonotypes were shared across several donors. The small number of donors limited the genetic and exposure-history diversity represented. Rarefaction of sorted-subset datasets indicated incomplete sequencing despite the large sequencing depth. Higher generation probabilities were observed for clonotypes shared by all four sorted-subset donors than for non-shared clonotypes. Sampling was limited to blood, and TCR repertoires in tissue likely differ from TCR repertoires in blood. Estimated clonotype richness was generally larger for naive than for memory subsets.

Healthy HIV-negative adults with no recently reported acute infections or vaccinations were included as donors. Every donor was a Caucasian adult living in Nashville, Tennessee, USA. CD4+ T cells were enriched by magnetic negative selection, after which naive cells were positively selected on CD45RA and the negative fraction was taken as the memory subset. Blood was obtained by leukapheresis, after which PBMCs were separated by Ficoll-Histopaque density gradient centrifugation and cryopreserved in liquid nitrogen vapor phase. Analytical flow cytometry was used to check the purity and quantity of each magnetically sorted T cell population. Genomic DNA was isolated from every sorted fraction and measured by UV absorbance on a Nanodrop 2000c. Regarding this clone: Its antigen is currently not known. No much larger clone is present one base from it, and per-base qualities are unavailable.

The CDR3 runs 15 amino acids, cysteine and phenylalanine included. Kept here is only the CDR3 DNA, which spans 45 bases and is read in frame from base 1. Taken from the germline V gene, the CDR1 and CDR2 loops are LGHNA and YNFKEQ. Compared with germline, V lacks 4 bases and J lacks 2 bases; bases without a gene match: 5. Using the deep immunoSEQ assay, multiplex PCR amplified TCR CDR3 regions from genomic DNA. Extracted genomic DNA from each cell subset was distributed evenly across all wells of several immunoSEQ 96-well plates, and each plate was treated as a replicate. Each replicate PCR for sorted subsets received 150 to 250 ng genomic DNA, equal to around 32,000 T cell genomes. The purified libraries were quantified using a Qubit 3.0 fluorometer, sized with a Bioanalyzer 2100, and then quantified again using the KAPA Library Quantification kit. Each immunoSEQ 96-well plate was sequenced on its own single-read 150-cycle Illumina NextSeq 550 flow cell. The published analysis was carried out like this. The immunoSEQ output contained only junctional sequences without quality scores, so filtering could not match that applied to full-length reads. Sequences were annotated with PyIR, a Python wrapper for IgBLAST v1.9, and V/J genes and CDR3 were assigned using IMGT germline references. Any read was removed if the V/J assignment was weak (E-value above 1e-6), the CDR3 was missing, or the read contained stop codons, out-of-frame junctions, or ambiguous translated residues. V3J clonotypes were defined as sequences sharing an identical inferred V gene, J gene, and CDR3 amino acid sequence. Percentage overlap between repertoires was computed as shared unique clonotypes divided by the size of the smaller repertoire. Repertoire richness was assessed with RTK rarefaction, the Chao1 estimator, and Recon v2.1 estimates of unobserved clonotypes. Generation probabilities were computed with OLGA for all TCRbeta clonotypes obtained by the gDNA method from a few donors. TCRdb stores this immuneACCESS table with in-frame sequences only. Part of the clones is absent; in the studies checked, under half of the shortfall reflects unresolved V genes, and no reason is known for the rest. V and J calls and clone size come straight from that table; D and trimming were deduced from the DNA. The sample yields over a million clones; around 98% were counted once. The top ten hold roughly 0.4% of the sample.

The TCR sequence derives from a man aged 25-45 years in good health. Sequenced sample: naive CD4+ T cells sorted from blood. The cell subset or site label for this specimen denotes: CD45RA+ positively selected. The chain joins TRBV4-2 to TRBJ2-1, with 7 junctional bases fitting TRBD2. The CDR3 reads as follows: CASSLRTSTYNEQFF. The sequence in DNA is TGTGCCAGCAGCCTCCGGACTAGTACCTACAATGAGCAGTTCTTC.